This T cell receptor (beta chain) is drawn from a study of a mutant IDH1 vaccine in newly diagnosed glioma. Study at large: With temozolomide cycles, or 4-6 weeks after radiotherapy alone, vaccination was started. Treated patients comprised about 60% males and about 40% females, mean age approximately 37 years.

Time point defined: week 23, last vaccination. Vaccination comprised doses that each held 300 ug of mutant IDH1 20-mer peptide, plus topical imiquimod. Patients carried new grade 3 or 4 IDH1-mutant astrocytomas lacking nuclear ATRX. Broader study findings: There seemed to be no relation between pseudoprogression and changes in top peripheral T cell clonotypes.

As to this clone: Its antigen is not known.

Measured with immunoSEQ multiplex PCR; TCRdb has only the in-frame clones, and not every one. The sample consists of 60,000 to 100,000 clones, 85% of them appearing once. This CDR3 has 14 amino acids. Trimming left V 6 bases short and J 8 bases short, with 19 bases between. The germline V gene encodes CDR1 MNHEY and CDR2 SVGAGI. The sequencing used PBMCs, collected from a glioma patient whose treatment included an IDH1 peptide vaccine. The TCR originated in a woman aged 50 to 65 with glioma. The chain recombines TRBV6-5 with TRBJ1-2, with D uncertain. Written as DNA, the CDR3 is TGTGCCAGCAGGGGAGATGCCCTGTTCGGCGGCTACACCTTC. As protein: CASRGDALFGGYTF.